Below are 6 T cell receptor beta chains sequenced from a single sample in a study of control samples from healthy donors and cancer patients. Sequenced by immunoSEQ multiplex PCR; TCRdb stores in-frame clones only, minus some. In the table there are 65,000 to 85,000 clones, about nine tenths of which are singletons. The sequencing sample was made of PBMCs. The receptors shown here come from a woman between 50 and 59 years old with colorectal cancer.

The chain recombines TRBV19 with TRBJ1-1; 9 bases align to TRBD1. The CDR3 loop spans 14 amino acids. Germline V gives CDR1 LNHDA, CDR2 SQIVND (reference sequence). V lost 9 bases to trimming and J lost 5 bases; unmatched junction nucleotides: 10. CDR3 coding DNA: TGTGCCAGCAAAACAGGGGGCGCTTGGACTGAAGCTTTCTTT. This sequence encodes CASKTGGAWTEAFF.

The rearrangement joins TRBV11-3 to TRBJ1-1; D remains unclear. From germline, CDR1 is SGHNT and CDR2 YENEEA. Between the trimmed V and J ends, which lost 0 bases and 8 bases, there was a span of 10 bases. This CDR3 contains 13 residues. The CDR3 protein is CASSLDVLAEAFF. As DNA, the CDR3 is TGTGCCAGCAGCTTAGATGTGCTCGCGGAAGCTTTCTTT.

J is TRBJ1-3 and V is TRBV30; D gene unclear. This CDR3 contains 14 residues. Between the trimmed V and J ends, which lost 3 bases and 1 base, there was a span of 10 bases. Germline values: CDR1 GTSNPN, CDR2 SVGIG (reference sequence). This CDR3 is CAWRPSASGNTIYF. The CDR3 DNA sequence: TGTGCCTGGAGGCCGAGCGCATCTGGAAACACCATATATTTT.

V gene TRBV6-5 combines with J gene TRBJ2-3, with TRBD2 as a possible D gene (5 bases). CDR3 length: 13 amino acids. The V end was cut by 7 bases, the J end by 3 bases, with 11 bases between. Germline V gene sequence: CDR1 MNHEY, CDR2 SVGAGI. The CDR3 DNA follows: TGTGCCAGCACCCAGCCGGGGACAGATACGCAGTATTTT. Translated: CASTQPGTDTQYF.

This chain links TRBV7-8 with TRBJ2-2; weak D call: TRBD1 (6 bases). Germline CDR1 reads SGHVS; CDR2 reads FQNEAQ. V lost 5 bases and J 10 bases, leaving 14 bases between the germline ends. The CDR3 spans 13 residues. As DNA, the CDR3 is TGTGCCAGCAGCCCCGCAGGGGCAGCGGAGCTGTTTTTT. Amino acids: CASSPAGAAELFF.

The genes are TRBV9 and TRBJ1-1, with D perhaps TRBD1 (6 bases). Germline V lookup: CDR1 SGDLS, CDR2 YYNGEE. CDR3 size: 13 residues. V was clipped by 0 bases and J by 6 bases, with 9 bases between them. CDR3 DNA: TGTGCCAGCAGCGTAGTAGGGGGGCCTGAAGCTTTCTTT. Protein: CASSVVGGPEAFF.